This T cell receptor beta chain was captured in a study of T-cell reconstitution after alpha-beta-depleted transplantation in children. TCRbeta library preparation incorporated unique molecular identifiers. MiXCR, applied by TCRdb to the PCR reads, yields one record per CDR3 protein. This repertoire shows approximately 590,000 distinct CDR3 sequences, roughly 10% found once; its top ten account for less than 5%. The CDR3 runs to 16 residues. The V segment lost 5 bases and the J segment 7 bases; nucleotides outside the gene matches: 14. Germline V gene data show CDR1 as SGHVS and CDR2 as FQNEAQ. This clonotype was recorded many times.

The source of this sequence is a human donor who donated a stem cell graft to a child with acute myeloid leukemia. The V and J genes are TRBV7-8 and TRBJ1-5; 7 bases match TRBD1. The source was PBMCs from the stem cell graft donor, collected from the stem cell graft. The CDR3 reads CASSQADRVIGQPQHF. The DNA of the CDR3 is TGTGCCAGCAGCCAAGCTGACAGGGTGATTGGGCAGCCCCAGCATTTT.